This TCR beta chain was obtained from a study of T cells in Graves' hyperthyroidism and ophthalmopathy. Diagnostic decisions used clinical symptoms, serum thyroxine and TRAb, thyroid ultrasound and orbital computed tomography. PBMCs were derived from more than 8 ml fresh peripheral blood. The investigators amplified TCR beta CDR3 regions from RNA transcripts. With the HTBI primer set, the TCR CDR3 went through a first round of RT-PCR. Using its own MiXCR run on the multiplex PCR reads, TCRdb lists one record per CDR3 protein. Seen here are roughly 350,000 distinct CDR3 sequences, around 13% observed once, and the top ten hold around 25%. This clonotype was counted ten times or more. Its cognate antigen is unknown. Regarding the study as a whole: Ophthalmopathy and stable hyperthyroidism were told apart by a 13 V-J model.

Trimming cost V 3 bases and J 5 bases, with 2 bases left between them. CDR3 length: 11 residues. The chain recombines TRBV12-3 or TRBV12-4 with TRBJ2-1; D not certain. The sample consisted of blood. This clonotype originated in a woman in her twenties or thirties with Graves' hyperthyroidism. CDR3 region: CASSFNNEQFF. CDR3 nucleotides: TGTGCCAGCAGTTTTAACAATGAGCAGTTCTTC.